The 8 T cell receptor beta chains in this list originate from one sample, sequenced in a study of shared clonotypes between healthy human individuals. Using immunoSEQ multiplex PCR, the repertoire was profiled, and TCRdb retains in-frame clones only, with some absent. The sample holds 450,000 to 600,000 clones, roughly 78% seen once. The sample taken for sequencing was PBMCs. These receptors were collected from a woman between 40 and 50 years old in good health. Some clones in this sample may be carry-over from other donors' samples.

This sequence joins TRBV27 and TRBJ2-7, with D possibly TRBD1 on 6 matching bases. The CDR3 runs 18 residues. In germline, CDR1 is MNHEY, CDR2 SMNVEV (reference sequence). The germline V and J ends were trimmed by 3 bases and 5 bases, with 26 bases remaining between them. The CDR3, as DNA: TGTGCCAGCAGTTTTATCTCCTCAGGGGTAGCCGGCCCCCACGAGCAGTACTTC. As protein: CASSFISSGVAGPHEQYF.

The genes are TRBV28 and TRBJ2-3; the D gene is possibly TRBD2 (5 bases). V lost 8 bases and J 4 bases, leaving 13 bases between the germline ends. Germline values: CDR1 MDHEN, CDR2 SYDVKM. This CDR3 has 13 residues. The CDR3 DNA reads TGTGCCAGCTTCCTGACGGGGTCAGATACGCAGTATTTT. It translates to CASFLTGSDTQYF.

Notes on this clone: Sequence at one end of the junction differs from germline and may be a read error. Different DNA sequences within this sample yield the same CDR3. The chain employs TRBV7-8 and TRBJ2-2; TRBD1 might be the D (5 bases). The CDR3 runs 17 residues. Germline loops: CDR1 SGHVS, CDR2 FQNEAQ. This chain's CDR3 is CASSVHVGQTNTGELFF. The CDR3 DNA follows: TGCGCCAGCAGCGTCCATGTGGGGCAAACGAACACCGGGGAGCTGTTTTTT.

The chain is built from TRBV29-1 and TRBJ1-2, with TRBD1 as a possible D gene (6 bases). The CDR3 has 17 amino acids. Germline-derived CDR1 and CDR2 are SQVTM and ANQGSEA. Trimming left V 6 bases short and J 4 bases short, with 27 bases between. CDR3 nucleotides: TGCAGCGTCCCTCCCCTCGGACAGCCAACGGGAGGCTATGGCTACACCTTC. It specifies CSVPPLGQPTGGYGYTF.

V gene TRBV19 combines with J gene TRBJ2-7; possibly TRBD1 for D (5 bases). The ends were cut back, 5 bases at V and 0 bases at J, with 14 bases in the middle. The CDR3 is 15 amino acids. The germline gives CDR1 LNHDA, CDR2 SQIVND (reference sequence). This CDR3 is CASSPREGASYEQYF. The CDR3 nucleotides are TGTGCCAGTAGTCCTCGCGAAGGGGCCTCCTACGAGCAGTACTTC.

J is TRBJ2-1 and V is TRBV7-2; 7 nucleotides line up with TRBD2. The CDR3 totals 16 residues. CDR1 is SGHTA and CDR2 is FQGNSA in the germline V gene. J was trimmed by 14 bases and V by 1 base; bases with no gene match: 17. The CDR3 DNA reads as TGTGCCAGCAGCTTAGATCTCCCTAGCGGAGCCCCCCCGGAGTTCTTC. Translated: CASSLDLPSGAPPEFF.

In its sample, this clone was seen once. V gene TRBV9 combines with J gene TRBJ2-7, with D maybe TRBD2 (6 bases). The V gene lost 0 bases and the J gene lost 3 bases, with 10 bases spanning the gap. Germline loops: CDR1 SGDLS, CDR2 YYNGEE. This CDR3 has 14 residues. CDR3 sequence (DNA): TGTGCCAGCAGCGTAGGGGGAGGTCTCTACGAGCAGTACTTC. As protein: CASSVGGGLYEQYF.

This clone was seen just once. The chain is built from TRBV18 and TRBJ1-6, with D hard to call. V was shortened by 0 bases and J by 8 bases, with 8 bases between the two germline ends. Germline CDR1 reads KGHSH; CDR2 reads LQKENI. This CDR3 is built from 14 residues. The CDR3 nucleotides read TGTGCCAGCTCACCACCGAACTGGGATTCACCCCTCCACTTT. Its translation is CASSPPNWDSPLHF.